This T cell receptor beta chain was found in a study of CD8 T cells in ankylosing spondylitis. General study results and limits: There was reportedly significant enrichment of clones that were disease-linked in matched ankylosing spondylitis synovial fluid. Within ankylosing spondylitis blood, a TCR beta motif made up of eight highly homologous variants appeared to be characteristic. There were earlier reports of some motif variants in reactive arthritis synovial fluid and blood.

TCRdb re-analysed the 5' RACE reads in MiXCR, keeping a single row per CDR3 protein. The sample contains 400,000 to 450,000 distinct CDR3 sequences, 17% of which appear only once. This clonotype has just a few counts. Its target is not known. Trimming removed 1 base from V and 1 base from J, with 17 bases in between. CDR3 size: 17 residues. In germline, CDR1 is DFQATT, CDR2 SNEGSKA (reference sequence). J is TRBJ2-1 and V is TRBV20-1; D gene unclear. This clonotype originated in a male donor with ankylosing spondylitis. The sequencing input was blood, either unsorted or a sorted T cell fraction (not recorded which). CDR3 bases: TGCAGTGCTAGAGTGGCAGGATTGGGTGGGTCCTACAATGAGCAGTTCTTC. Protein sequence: CSARVAGLGGSYNEQFF.